These 21 T cell receptor beta chains share one sample of origin, sequenced in a study of tumor and adjacent non-tumor tissue in lung cancer. The library came from three nested PCR rounds adapted from ARM-PCR protocols. TCRdb processed the multiplex PCR reads anew with MiXCR; each CDR3 protein has one entry. The sample contains under 150,000 distinct CDR3 sequences, 66% of which appear only once. This sample's RNA came from whole unsorted tissue. The sequenced sample consisted of lung tumor tissue. Source of these receptors: a man between 60 and 70 years old with small cell lung cancer.

As concerns this clonotype: Since no conserved phenylalanine or tryptophan closes the CDR3, a read error is the likely cause. The CDR3 region is CASNPGGHYNEQFS. In DNA form, the CDR3 reads TGTGCCAGCAACCCAGGGGGGCACTACAATGAGCAGTTCTCC. The chain combines TRBV11-1 with TRBJ2-1, with D tentatively TRBD1 (7 bases). The CDR3 is 14 amino acids. V was cut by 7 bases and J by 3 bases, with 13 bases left in between. CDR1 and CDR2 (germline): SGHAT, FQDESV (reference sequence).

On this clonotype itself: This may be a read error: a much more frequent sequence differs by one nucleotide. V usage is TRBV20-1 and J usage is TRBJ2-2; 10 bases are shared with TRBD1. Germline values: CDR1 DFQATT, CDR2 SNEGSKA (reference sequence). The CDR3 totals 14 residues. The CDR3 sequence: CSTRQGANTGELFF. The CDR3 coding sequence is TGCAGTACTAGACAGGGGGCTAACACCGGGGAGCTGTTTTTT.

Notes on this clonotype: A read error is possible here, since a much larger clone lies one base away. The chain combines TRBV12-3 or TRBV12-4 with TRBJ2-7; D is unclear. The CDR3 covers 13 residues. The DNA for the CDR3 is TGTGCCAGCAGTTTTGGGGATACCTACGAGCACTACGTC. It translates to CASSFGDTYEHYV.

This clonotype was seen a single time. One base away lies a much larger clone, so this may be a sequencing read error. The gene calls are TRBV20-1 and TRBJ2-1; D not resolved. V was shortened by 3 bases and J by 0 bases, with 15 bases between the two germline ends. This CDR3 is built from 16 residues. Germline V gene data show CDR1 as DFQATT and CDR2 as SNEGSKA (reference sequence). CDR3 residues: CSASSPSRHSYNEQFF. CDR3 coding DNA: TGCAGTGCTAGCTCTCCCTCGCGGCACTCCTACAATGAGCAGTTCTTC.

In the case of this clonotype: A read error may produce the germline difference seen at one junction end. This chain joins TRBV6-1 and TRBJ2-5, with D maybe TRBD1 (6 bases). CDR1 is MNHNS and CDR2 is SASEGT in the germline V gene. The CDR3 has 12 residues. CDR3 region: CASIQGLETQYF. The CDR3, as DNA: TGTGCCAGCATCCAGGGGCTAGAGACTCAGTACTTC.

This clonotype was recorded at least ten times. V gene TRBV20-1 combines with J gene TRBJ2-2; D is unclear. The CDR3 length is 15 residues. Trimming cost V 1 base and J 0 bases, with 9 bases left between them. Germline V gene sequence: CDR1 DFQATT, CDR2 SNEGSKA (reference sequence). CDR3 sequence: CSARGPLANTGELFF. The CDR3 nucleotides read TGCAGTGCTAGAGGCCCCCTCGCGAACACCGGGGAGCTGTTTTTT.

This clonotype was counted a few times. The chain has TRBV6-2 or TRBV6-3 and TRBJ2-1, with 9 bases aligning to TRBD2. The germline gives CDR1 MNHEY, CDR2 SVGEGT. V lost 8 bases to trimming and J lost 8 bases; unmatched junction nucleotides: 7. The CDR3 consists of 13 residues. CDR3 sequence: CASRGSGSHEQFF. The CDR3 DNA follows: TGTGCCAGCCGCGGTAGCGGGAGCCATGAGCAGTTCTTC.

In this sample, this clonotype turned up once. The junction differs from germline at one of its ends, possibly a read error. The chain links TRBV20-1 to TRBJ2-7, with TRBD1 matching 8 bases. The CDR3 has 15 residues. CDR1 and CDR2 from the germline V gene are DFQATT and SNEGSKA (reference sequence). CDR3 bases: TGCAGCGCTAGACATGGACAGGGTATTACCTACGGGCAGTACTTC. It specifies CSARHGQGITYGQYF.

Points on this clonotype: Possible read error: a much larger clone is one base away. The chain recombines TRBV6-1 with TRBJ1-2, with D perhaps TRBD1 (5 bases). The CDR3 spans 13 residues. CDR1 and CDR2 from the germline V gene are MNHNS and SASEGT. CDR3 in amino acids: CATSGASSWGYTF. CDR3 coding DNA: TGTGCCACCAGTGGGGCCTCGAGTTGGGGCTACACCTTC.

Concerning this clonotype: This sequence may be a read error, since a much larger clone differs from it by one base. The V call is TRBV20-1, the J call TRBJ2-1; D is unclear. Germline V gene data show CDR1 as DFQATT and CDR2 as SNEGSKA (reference sequence). This CDR3 spans 12 amino acids. Here the CDR3 reads CSAREGNSRWVF. The CDR3 DNA sequence: TGCAGTGCTAGAGAGGGAAATTCGAGATGGGTCTTC.

Details on this clonotype: The missing conserved phenylalanine or tryptophan at the end of this CDR3 makes a read error likely. The J gene is TRBJ2-5, the V gene TRBV4-2; 7 positions agree with TRBD2. Trimming took 0 bases from V and 2 from J; bases not matched to a gene: 0. Germline assignment: CDR1 LGHNA and CDR2 YNFKEQ. This CDR3 is 14 amino acids long. The CDR3, as DNA: TGTGCCAGCAGCCAAGAGGGAGGGCAAGAGACCCAGTACCTC. Amino acid sequence: CASSQEGGQETQYL.

On this clonotype: A much larger clone lies a single base off, so this may be a read error. The V call is TRBV6-1, the J call TRBJ1-5; D not certain. Looked up from germline, CDR1 is MNHNS and CDR2 is SASEGT. This CDR3 is built from 13 residues. The DNA of the CDR3 is TGTGCCGGCAGTGAAGCGCGCTCCCAGCCCCAGCATTTT. It codes for CAGSEARSQPQHF.

Concerning this clonotype: Germline is not matched at one junction end, which may reflect a read error. The chain uses TRBV11-2 and TRBJ2-2; the D gene could be TRBD1 or TRBD2 (5 bases each). The CDR3 runs 15 residues. Germline V lookup: CDR1 SGHAT, CDR2 FQNNGV. CDR3 sequence reads: CASSLDTPGTGDLFF. In DNA form, the CDR3 reads TGTGCCAGCAGCTTAGATACTCCAGGGACCGGGGACCTGTTTTTT.

This clonotype was picked up a small number of times. The chain recombines TRBV10-3 with TRBJ2-1, with 10 bases lining up with TRBD2. The V gene's germline CDR1 is ENHRY and CDR2 SYGVKD. The CDR3 loop spans 16 amino acids. V was clipped by 10 bases and J by 7 bases; unmatched bases: 16. As DNA, the CDR3 is TGTGCCACCGCACTGAACCTAGCGGGAGCTCCAAATGAGCAGTTCTTC. Translated, it gives CATALNLAGAPNEQFF.

In the case of this clonotype: A much larger clone differs by one base, so this may be a read error. The chain carries TRBV29-1 and TRBJ1-4, with 12 bases identical to TRBD1. Per germline, CDR1 SQVTM and CDR2 ANQGSEA. The CDR3 has 15 residues. CDR3 in amino acids: CGVGTGGFKSEKLFF. For the CDR3, the DNA is TGCGGCGTGGGGACAGGGGGCTTTAAGAGTGAAAAACTGTTTTTT.

This clonotype showed up many times. The chain has TRBV6-5 and TRBJ1-5, with D possibly being TRBD1 (5 bases). The CDR3 has 18 residues. V gave up 6 bases and J gave up 2 bases, with 23 bases separating them. Germline loops: CDR1 MNHEY, CDR2 SVGAGI. CDR3: CASSLSPMGGEGNQPQHF. CDR3 nucleotide sequence: TGTGCCAGCAGCCTATCGCCGATGGGAGGGGAGGGCAATCAGCCCCAGCATTTT.

This clonotype was counted a few times. The chain joins TRBV12-3 or TRBV12-4 to TRBJ2-3; 10 bases agree with TRBD2. V lost 2 bases, J lost 1 base, and 6 bases stayed unmatched. The CDR3 extends over 17 amino acids. The DNA for the CDR3 is TGTGCCAGCAGTTTAAGGCTAGCGGGAGTAGGCACAGATACGCAGTATTTT. This sequence encodes CASSLRLAGVGTDTQYF.

About this clonotype: This may be a read error: a much more frequent sequence differs by one nucleotide. CDR3 residues: CANGEAFF. The CDR3 DNA reads TGTGCCAACGGGGAAGCTTTCTTT. This chain links TRBV6-9 with TRBJ1-1; unclear D gene. The length of the CDR3 is 8 residues. The V gene's germline CDR1 is MNHGY and CDR2 SVAAGI. Trimming took 10 bases from V and 8 from J, leaving 5 bases between them.

For this clonotype: One base away lies a much larger clone, so this may be a sequencing read error. As the CDR3 is not closed by the conserved phenylalanine or tryptophan, this likely results from a read error. The chain joins TRBV20-1 to TRBJ2-4, with no clear D. The CDR3 extends over 12 amino acids. Deletions cut 4 bases from V and 8 bases from J, with 12 bases between. Germline loops: CDR1 DFQATT, CDR2 SNEGSKA (reference sequence). CDR3 nucleotide sequence: TGCAGTGCTACCCCCCACGGTGACATTCAGTACTCC. Amino acids: CSATPHGDIQYS.

Notes on this clonotype: A read error may account for a junction end that differs from germline. This sequence joins TRBV20-1 and TRBJ2-3; no reliable D call. Germline V lookup: CDR1 DFQATT, CDR2 SNEGSKA (reference sequence). The CDR3 totals 15 residues. CDR3 amino acids: CNARDLKRNTDTQYF. In DNA form, the CDR3 reads TGCAATGCTAGAGATCTTAAGAGAAACACAGATACGCAGTATTTT.

Of note for this clonotype: A read error may account for a junction end that differs from germline. The chain couples TRBV11-2 to TRBJ2-1; no reliable D call. CDR1 and CDR2 from the germline V gene are SGHAT and FQNNGV. This CDR3 region has 16 residues. In nucleotides, the CDR3 is TGTGTCAGCAGCTTAGACTGGCGGCTCTCCTGCAATGAGCAGTTCTTC. Its protein is CVSSLDWRLSCNEQFF.